This T cell receptor (beta chain) derives from a study of blood T cell repertoires in COVID-19. Study in general: Sources were T cells, B-cell-depleted T cells, or PBMCs; the material itself was cDNA or gDNA.

This clone was seen just once. Trimming stripped 3 bases from V and 3 bases from J, with 8 bases between. This CDR3 spans 12 amino acids. Germline CDR1 GTSNPN, CDR2 SVGIG (reference sequence). Per the study methods: Estimation of nucleated cell counts was performed using reference gene primer amplification. Profiled with immunoSEQ multiplex PCR; TCRdb holds only in-frame clones, not every one. The V and J calls and clone size were taken over from that table, and D and trimming were inferred from the DNA. The sample holds about 200,000 clones, under 90% seen once. The chain is built from TRBV30 and TRBJ1-2; D unclear. Specimen: peripheral blood. The clonotype originates from a man older than 75 with acute or convalescent COVID-19. The CDR3 spells CAWRSRDYGYTF. The CDR3 DNA reads as TGTGCCTGGAGGTCCCGGGACTATGGCTACACCTTC.